Listed below are T cell receptor beta chains from one sample, sequenced in a study of OX40 agonist ivuxolimab in advanced cancers. Repertoires were generated with immunoSEQ multiplex PCR, while TCRdb's copy carries only in-frame clones and drops some. The repertoire holds 50,000 or so clones, 70% to 90% seen once, with 0.7% to 0.8% in the top ten. The sequencing used CD4+ or CD8+ T cells sorted from blood, collected in a trial of the OX40 agonist ivuxolimab. The receptors were gathered from an adult with an advanced solid tumor such as melanoma, head and neck, liver or kidney cancer. CDR3s include the opening cysteine and the closing phenylalanine or tryptophan. A D gene is named only where the DNA matches it firmly. Part of the rows lack a size; the others show once, few, many or a class for expanded clones.

V: TRBV7-8
length: 15
D: NA
size: NA
J: TRBJ1-5
CDR3: CASSWRRQGDQPQHF
DNA: TGTGCCAGCTCCTGGAGGCGGCAAGGGGATCAGCCCCAGCATTTT

V: TRBV7-9
length: 13
D: NA
size: NA
J: TRBJ2-2
CDR3: CASNHINTGELFF
DNA: TGTGCCAGCAACCATATTAACACCGGGGAGCTGTTTTTT

V: TRBV5-4
length: 14
D: TRBD1
size: once
J: TRBJ1-2
CDR3: CASSPDRGSYGYTF
DNA: TGTGCCAGCAGCCCTGACAGGGGAAGCTATGGCTACACCTTC

V: TRBV27
length: 16
D: TRBD2
size: NA
J: TRBJ2-7
CDR3: CASSLSVRTSIYEQYF
DNA: TGTGCCAGCAGTTTATCGGTCAGGACTAGCATCTACGAGCAGTACTTC

V: TRBV5-6
length: 14
D: NA
size: few
J: TRBJ1-2
CDR3: CASSQDGVFRGYTF
DNA: TGTGCCAGCAGCCAGGACGGGGTGTTTCGGGGCTACACCTTC

V: TRBV7-9
length: 13
D: NA
size: medium-sized
J: TRBJ1-1
CDR3: CASSSTEWAEAFF
DNA: TGTGCCAGCAGCTCAACTGAGTGGGCTGAAGCTTTCTTT

V: TRBV7-8
length: 14
D: NA
size: NA
J: TRBJ2-3
CDR3: CASRPGRTLDTQYF
DNA: TGTGCCAGCAGACCCGGTAGAACTCTAGATACGCAGTATTTT

V: TRBV19
length: 15
D: NA
size: NA
J: TRBJ2-7
CDR3: CASSIGRGTAYEQYF
DNA: TGTGCCAGTAGTATCGGCCGGGGCACCGCCTACGAGCAGTACTTC

V: TRBV18
length: 17
D: NA
size: NA
J: TRBJ2-1
CDR3: CASSPPVGQGGINEQFF
DNA: TGTGCCAGCTCACCACCGGTAGGCCAGGGGGGGATCAATGAGCAGTTCTTC

V: TRBV10-1
length: 12
D: NA
size: NA
J: TRBJ2-2
CDR3: CASSDVGGELFF
DNA: TGCGCCAGCAGTGATGTAGGCGGGGAGCTGTTTTTT

V: TRBV21-1
length: 15
D: NA
size: once
J: TRBJ1-3
CDR3: CASSEDRSSGNTIYF
DNA: TGTGCCAGCAGCGAGGACAGGAGCTCTGGAAACACCATATATTTT